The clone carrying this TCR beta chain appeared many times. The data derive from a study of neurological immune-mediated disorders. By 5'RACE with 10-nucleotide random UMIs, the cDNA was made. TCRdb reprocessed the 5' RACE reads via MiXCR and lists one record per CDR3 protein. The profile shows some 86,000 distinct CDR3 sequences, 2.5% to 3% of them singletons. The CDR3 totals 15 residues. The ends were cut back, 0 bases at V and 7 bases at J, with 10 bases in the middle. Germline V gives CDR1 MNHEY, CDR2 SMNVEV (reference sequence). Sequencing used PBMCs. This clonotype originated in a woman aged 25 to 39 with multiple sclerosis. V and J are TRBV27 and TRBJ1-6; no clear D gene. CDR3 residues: CASSLSMSVNSPLHF. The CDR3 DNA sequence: TGTGCCAGCAGTTTATCGATGTCAGTAAATTCACCCCTCCACTTT.